This is a list of T cell receptor beta chains from one sample in a study of graft-versus-host responses after intestinal transplantation. Their recognized antigens are unknown. Using immunoSEQ multiplex PCR, the repertoire was profiled, and TCRdb retains in-frame clones only, with some absent. The top ten clones hold approximately 1% of a sample with around 100,000 clones, 90% to 95% of them seen once. The sample consisted of unstimulated CD8+ T cells sorted from spleen or lymph node cells, taken before intestinal transplant. The receptors originated from a human donor who received an intestinal transplant. CDR3s include the opening cysteine and the closing phenylalanine or tryptophan. A D gene is named only where the DNA matches it firmly. Clone size appears in some rows only: once, few, many, or a class for an expanded clone.

clone_size d_call j_call v_call cdr3_aa cdr3_nt
- TRBD2 TRBJ2-1 TRBV14 CASSQDVWGGNEQFF TGTGCCAGCAGCCAAGATGTTTGGGGAGGGAATGAGCAGTTCTTC
once - TRBJ1-6 TRBV4-1 CASSQETGLSYNSPLHF TGCGCCAGCAGCCAAGAAACAGGCCTCTCCTATAATTCACCCCTCCACTTT
- TRBD1 TRBJ1-1 TRBV13 CASSPTGTDNTEAFF TGTGCCAGCAGCCCAACCGGGACAGACAACACTGAAGCTTTCTTT
- - TRBJ2-7 TRBV27 CASSMNSEQYF TGTGCCAGCAGCATGAACAGTGAGCAGTACTTC
- - TRBJ2-7 TRBV6-4 CAFRGAPYEQYF TGTGCCTTTCGGGGGGCCCCCTACGAGCAGTACTTC
- - TRBJ2-5 TRBV5-6 CASSLALSPETQYF TGTGCCAGCAGCTTGGCCTTGTCCCCAGAGACCCAGTACTTC
once - TRBJ1-1 TRBV5-3 CARSLRQGNTEAFF TGTGCCAGAAGCCTACGTCAAGGGAACACTGAAGCTTTCTTT
- - TRBJ1-2 TRBV9 CASSPSPLANYGYTF TGTGCCAGCAGCCCCAGCCCGTTAGCTAACTATGGCTACACCTTC
- TRBD1 TRBJ2-3 TRBV11-3 CASSLWDRSTDTQYF TGTGCCAGCAGCCTTTGGGACAGGAGCACAGATACGCAGTATTTT
- - TRBJ2-5 TRBV10-3 CAISESKGPQETQYF TGTGCCATCAGTGAGTCGAAGGGGCCCCAAGAGACCCAGTACTTC
- - TRBJ1-2 TRBV6-5 CASSLSLRADGYTF TGTGCCAGCAGTTTATCCCTCCGGGCGGACGGCTACACCTTC
- - TRBJ1-1 TRBV2 CASKVAEAFF TGTGCCAGCAAGGTAGCTGAAGCTTTCTTT
- - TRBJ2-3 TRBV6-1 CASSGLVGTDTQYF TGTGCCAGCAGTGGACTAGTTGGGACAGATACGCAGTATTTT
- - TRBJ1-1 TRBV4-1 CASSQSWGVTEAFF TGCGCCAGCAGCCAATCTTGGGGGGTCACTGAAGCTTTCTTT
- TRBD2 TRBJ2-5 TRBV7-8 CASSPHSGGSQETQYF TGTGCCAGCAGCCCCCATAGCGGGGGGTCCCAAGAGACCCAGTACTTC
once - TRBJ1-5 TRBV19 CASSIEQAYSNQPQHF TGTGCCAGTAGTATAGAACAGGCTTATAGCAATCAGCCCCAGCATTTT
- - TRBJ1-1 TRBV4-1 CASSQASGFSEAFF TGCGCCAGCAGCCAAGCTTCGGGGTTTTCTGAAGCTTTCTTT
once - TRBJ2-1 TRBV13 CASSTGPYYNEQFF TGTGCCAGCAGCACGGGACCTTACTACAATGAGCAGTTCTTC
once - TRBJ2-1 TRBV9 CASSGPGGDEQFF TGTGCCAGCAGCGGACCGGGGGGCGATGAGCAGTTCTTC
- TRBD1 TRBJ1-2 TRBV5-6 CASSGGTEAFYGYTF TGTGCCAGCAGCGGTGGGACAGAAGCTTTCTATGGCTACACCTTC
- - TRBJ2-5 TRBV2 CASSVLRDEPQETQYF TGTGCCAGCAGTGTTTTGAGGGACGAACCTCAAGAGACCCAGTACTTC
- TRBD1 TRBJ1-1 TRBV19 CASSMGGQGVPEAFF TGTGCCAGTAGTATGGGGGGACAGGGGGTGCCTGAAGCTTTCTTT
- - TRBJ2-1 TRBV4-1 CASSQTPSEGVYNEQFF TGCGCCAGCAGCCAAACCCCCTCGGAGGGAGTGTACAATGAGCAGTTCTTC
- - TRBJ1-2 TRBV6-1 CASSEVRWTNYGYTF TGTGCCAGCAGTGAAGTAAGGTGGACTAACTATGGCTACACCTTC